This T cell receptor (beta chain) was identified during a study of T cell responses to AZD1222 COVID-19 vaccine. Study-wide findings and caveats: Donors were chiefly white British, with a greater number of females, and clonal diversity was perhaps underestimated. A rise in Spike-specific TCR breadth and depth followed two AZD1222 doses.

V lost 8 bases and J lost 9, with 17 bases in between. CDR3 size: 13 residues. Concerning this clone: Its antigen is not known.

Generated by immunoSEQ multiplex PCR, the TCRdb table keeps only in-frame clones and is missing some. This table holds about 260,000 clones, over 85% found once. The genes are TRBV12-3 or TRBV12-4 and TRBJ2-1, with D possibly being TRBD2 (5 bases). This clonotype originated in an adult in good health. The sequencing used peripheral blood, collected on day 0 of AZD1222 vaccination. This chain's CDR3 is CASGATRTGEQFF. The CDR3 nucleotides are TGTGCCAGCGGAGCCACTAGAACGGGTGAGCAGTTCTTC.